The 15 T cell receptor beta chains given below trace back to one sample, sequenced in a study of T cells after yellow fever vaccination. Each CDR3 protein gets one entry after TCRdb re-called the 5' RACE reads with MiXCR. The data show a few hundred thousand distinct CDR3 sequences, with around 21% seen just once and roughly 13% held by the top ten. Sequencing used PBMCs, obtained 15 days after the yellow fever booster vaccination. These receptors came from a young man who received the YFV17D yellow fever vaccine.

The V call is TRBV7-8, the J call TRBJ2-1; 9 nucleotides agree with TRBD2. Losses at the gene ends were 3 bases for V and 8 bases for J; bases not matched to a gene: 5. Germline loops: CDR1 SGHVS, CDR2 FQNEAQ. CDR3 length: 14 amino acids. CDR3 region: CASSFGGRAHEQFF. The CDR3 DNA reads TGTGCCAGCAGCTTCGGCGGGAGGGCTCATGAGCAGTTCTTC.

The chain joins TRBV12-3 or TRBV12-4 to TRBJ2-7; no firm D call. The CDR3 has 14 amino acids. Trimming stripped 3 bases from V and 3 bases from J, with 12 bases between. The CDR3 region has the DNA TGTGCCAGCAGTTTGGCCGATTCCTTCTACGAGCAGTACTTC. This encodes CASSLADSFYEQYF.

This clonotype has only a few counts. The chain couples TRBV3-1 to TRBJ2-7, with 12 positions matching TRBD2. Germline lookup yields CDR1 LGHDT and CDR2 YNNKEL (reference sequence). J was trimmed by 2 bases and V by 2 bases; bases with no gene match: 4. The CDR3 contains 16 residues. CDR3 DNA sequence: TGTGCCAGCAGCCAAAGGAGGACTAGCGGGGCCTACGAGCAGTACTTC. Translating it yields CASSQRRTSGAYEQYF.

The chain uses TRBV12-3 or TRBV12-4 and TRBJ2-3, with a possible D match to TRBD2 (6 bases). There are 14 residues in the CDR3. The V gene lost 6 bases and the J gene lost 2 bases, with 12 bases spanning the gap. CDR3 sequence reads: CASRSGLPTDTQYF. CDR3 in DNA: TGTGCCAGCAGGTCGGGACTTCCCACAGATACGCAGTATTTT.

This clonotype was detected only a few times. The chain links TRBV27 to TRBJ2-1, with D perhaps TRBD2 (6 bases). There are 12 residues in the CDR3. The V gene lost 8 bases and the J gene lost 8 bases, with 13 bases spanning the gap. In germline, CDR1 is MNHEY, CDR2 SMNVEV (reference sequence). CDR3 sequence reads: CASRDWFDEQFF. CDR3 DNA: TGTGCCAGCCGGGACTGGTTCGATGAGCAGTTCTTC.

This clonotype occurred a few times. This chain joins TRBV3-1 and TRBJ2-1, with D unresolved. The CDR3 extends over 17 amino acids. Germline V gives CDR1 LGHDT, CDR2 YNNKEL (reference sequence). V was cut by 0 bases and J by 3 bases, with 15 bases left in between. CDR3 region: CASSQEGVSQYYNEQFF. The CDR3 DNA is TGTGCCAGCAGCCAAGAAGGTGTCTCCCAATACTACAATGAGCAGTTCTTC.

This clonotype has more than one count but fewer than ten. This chain links TRBV10-3 with TRBJ1-2, with 8 positions matching TRBD1. The CDR3 spans 13 residues. Germline V CDR1 and CDR2: ENHRY, SYGVKD. V shed 7 bases and J 8 bases; nucleotides not matched to a gene: 9. This chain's CDR3 is CAITRTGTMGYTF. Here the CDR3 DNA reads TGTGCCATCACCCGGACAGGGACAATGGGCTACACCTTC.

CDR3 bases: TGTGCCAGCAGCTCCATACCAACAGGGAGTTCGGACAATGAGCAGTTCTTC. This gives the protein CASSSIPTGSSDNEQFF. The chain recombines TRBV5-6 with TRBJ2-1, with D possibly being TRBD1 (6 bases). Germline V gene sequence: CDR1 SGHDT, CDR2 YYEEEE. This CDR3 comprises 17 residues. Trimming removed 3 bases at V and 5 bases at J, with 21 bases between.

This clonotype was observed a handful of times. The gene calls are TRBV12-3 or TRBV12-4 and TRBJ2-7; TRBD2 agrees at 12 bases. V lost 4 bases, J lost 7 bases, and 8 bases stayed unmatched. The CDR3 length is 15 residues. CDR3 in amino acids: CASSSQTSGGGEQYF. For the CDR3, the DNA is TGTGCCAGCAGTTCCCAGACTAGCGGGGGCGGAGAGCAGTACTTC.

The V call is TRBV12-3 or TRBV12-4, the J call TRBJ2-5; D remains unclear. Trimming stripped 5 bases from V and 3 bases from J, with 7 bases between. The CDR3 runs 12 residues. The DNA for the CDR3 is TGTGCCAGCAGTCCCGCTGAAGAGACCCAGTACTTC. Translated, it gives CASSPAEETQYF.

The genes are TRBV6-5 and TRBJ1-1; TRBD1 matches at 8 bases. This CDR3 spans 15 amino acids. V trimming: 0 bases; J trimming: 5 bases; junction bases outside the gene matches: 5. Germline CDR1 is MNHEY and CDR2 is SVGAGI. In DNA, the CDR3 is TGTGCCAGCAGTTACTCGGGCAGGGGGCTTACTGAAGCTTTCTTT. This gives the protein CASSYSGRGLTEAFF.

This clonotype was detected only a few times. The V and J genes are TRBV7-2 and TRBJ2-5; tentative D call: TRBD2 (6 bases). CDR1 and CDR2 (germline): SGHTA, FQGNSA. The ends were cut back, 5 bases at V and 0 bases at J, with 10 bases in the middle. The CDR3 length is 14 residues. CDR3 amino acids: CASSPKRDQETQYF. DNA for the CDR3: TGTGCCAGCAGCCCCAAGCGGGACCAAGAGACCCAGTACTTC.

This clonotype was seen a handful of times. The genes are TRBV4-3 and TRBJ2-3; 8 bases align to TRBD2. V was pared by 1 base and J by 5 bases, with 8 bases of the junction left unmatched. This CDR3 spans 16 amino acids. Germline CDR1 is LGHNA and CDR2 is YSLEER. CDR3 protein: CASSQGGGRARDTQYF. For the CDR3, the DNA is TGCGCCAGCAGCCAAGGCGGGGGGAGGGCTAGAGATACGCAGTATTTT.

This clonotype was seen a few times. This chain joins TRBV5-1 and TRBJ1-1, with D unclear. This CDR3 has 12 amino acids. The V end lost 4 bases, the J end lost 9 bases, and 13 bases lay between the germline ends. Per germline, CDR1 SGHRS and CDR2 YFSETQ. CDR3 loop: CASSPTGGQAFF. The CDR3 DNA is TGCGCCAGCAGCCCCACGGGCGGGCAAGCTTTCTTT.

This clonotype was observed a handful of times. The chain joins TRBV18 to TRBJ2-7, with 7 nucleotides matching TRBD1. The germline CDR1 and CDR2 sequences are KGHSH and LQKENI. Trimming removed 3 bases from V and 1 base from J; junction bases left unmatched: 6. The CDR3 spans 15 residues. CDR3 coding DNA: TGTGCCAGCTCACCCTCACAGGGGCTTTCCTACGAGCAGTACTTC. It specifies CASSPSQGLSYEQYF. The whole variable domain, remainder taken from reference TRBV18 and TRBJ2-7, is NAGVMQNPRHLVRRRGQEARLRCSPMKGHSHVYWYRQLPEEGLKFMVYLQKENIIDESGMPKERFSAEFPKEGPSILRIQQVVRGDSAAYFCASSPSQGLSYEQYFGPGTRLTVT.